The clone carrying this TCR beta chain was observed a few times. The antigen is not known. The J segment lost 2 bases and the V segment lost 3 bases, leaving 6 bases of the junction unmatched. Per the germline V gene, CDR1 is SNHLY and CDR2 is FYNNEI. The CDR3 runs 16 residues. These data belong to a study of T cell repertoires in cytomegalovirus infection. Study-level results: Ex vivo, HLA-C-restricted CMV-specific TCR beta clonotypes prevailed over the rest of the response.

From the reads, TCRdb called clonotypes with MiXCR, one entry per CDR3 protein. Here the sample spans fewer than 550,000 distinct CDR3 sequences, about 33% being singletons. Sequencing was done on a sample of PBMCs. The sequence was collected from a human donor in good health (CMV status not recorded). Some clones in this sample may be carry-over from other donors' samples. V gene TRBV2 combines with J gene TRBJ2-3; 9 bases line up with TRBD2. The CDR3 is CASSEPSGTYTDTQYF. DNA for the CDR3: TGTGCCAGCAGTGAGCCTAGCGGGACCTACACAGATACGCAGTATTTT.